These 27 T cell receptor beta chains were sequenced from one sample in a study of blood T cell repertoires in COVID-19. The method was immunoSEQ multiplex PCR; TCRdb's version includes in-frame clones alone and lacks a portion of them. The data show roughly 98,000 clones, 82% seen once. The material sequenced was peripheral blood. These receptor sequences come from a man between 65 and 85 years old with active or convalescent COVID-19.

The chain carries TRBV10-3 and TRBJ2-2; possibly TRBD2 for D (5 bases). Germline assignment: CDR1 ENHRY and CDR2 SYGVKD. The CDR3 has 16 amino acids. Between the trimmed V and J ends, which lost 7 bases and 2 bases, there was a span of 17 bases. The CDR3 region is CAITPGLTVNTGELFF. CDR3 nucleotides: TGTGCCATCACCCCAGGACTTACAGTCAACACCGGGGAGCTGTTTTTT.

The chain carries TRBV5-5 and TRBJ1-5, with 7 bases that match TRBD1. Germline assignment: CDR1 SGHKS and CDR2 YYEKEE (reference sequence). J was trimmed by 5 bases and V by 4 bases; bases with no gene match: 9. The CDR3 sequence is 15 residues long. The CDR3 DNA is TGTGCCAGCAGCCTACACCGACAGGGTCATCAGCCCCAGCATTTT. Residues: CASSLHRQGHQPQHF.

V gene TRBV30 combines with J gene TRBJ2-1; 9 bases are shared with TRBD1. CDR3 length: 12 amino acids. Germline lookup yields CDR1 GTSNPN and CDR2 SVGIG (reference sequence). The junction had 11 bases not matched to a gene; V was cut back by 5 bases and J by 15 bases. The CDR3: CAWQTGGISLFF. The CDR3 DNA follows: TGTGCCTGGCAGACAGGGGGAATTAGTTTGTTCTTC.

This chain's CDR3 is CASSYSGGPKGKLFF. DNA of the CDR3: TGTGCCAGCAGTTACTCGGGGGGACCAAAGGGAAAACTGTTTTTT. This chain links TRBV6-5 with TRBJ1-4; D perhaps matches TRBD1 (5 bases). This CDR3 comprises 15 residues. Looked up from germline, CDR1 is MNHEY and CDR2 is SVGAGI. Trimming took 0 bases from V and 10 from J, leaving 15 bases between them.

This clone was detected once. The chain is built from TRBV6-5 and TRBJ2-7; D remains ambiguous. The germline gives CDR1 MNHEY, CDR2 SVGAGI. The CDR3 length is 14 residues. Trimming shortened V by 6 bases and J by 3 bases, and 15 bases separated the two germline ends. The CDR3 here is CASRTSSGHYEQYF. Here the CDR3 DNA reads TGTGCCAGCAGAACCAGCTCAGGCCACTACGAGCAGTACTTC.

This clone was counted only a few times. The rearrangement uses TRBV19 and TRBJ1-5, with D possibly being TRBD1 (5 bases). Deletions cut 5 bases from V and 4 bases from J, with 9 bases between. Per the germline V gene, CDR1 is LNHDA and CDR2 is SQIVND (reference sequence). CDR3 length: 13 residues. CDR3 DNA sequence: TGTGCCAGTAGTTACGACAGAAATCAGCCCCAGCATTTT. Translating it yields CASSYDRNQPQHF.

The V gene is TRBV7-2, the J gene TRBJ2-5, with 8 bases matching TRBD2. Germline V gene data show CDR1 as SGHTA and CDR2 as FQGNSA. The V gene end was trimmed by 1 base and the J gene end by 1 base; junction bases not matched to a gene: 5. The CDR3 is 16 amino acids. Written as DNA, the CDR3 is TGTGCCAGCAGCTTAGTACGGGGGGGCGCCCAAGAGACCCAGTACTTC. This translates into CASSLVRGGAQETQYF.

This rearrangement joins TRBV10-3 to TRBJ1-5; 11 bases align to TRBD1. CDR1 is ENHRY, CDR2 SYGVKD, per germline. The V and J ends lost 6 bases and 0 bases, in that order; junction bases with no gene match: 10. The CDR3 covers 18 residues. The CDR3 DNA sequence: TGTGCCATCAGAGCCGGGACAGGGGGGTCCTATAGCAATCAGCCCCAGCATTTT. It is translated as CAIRAGTGGSYSNQPQHF.

The chain is built from TRBV4-3 and TRBJ2-2; 8 bases map to TRBD2. The CDR3 has 15 amino acids. Trimming cost V 4 bases and J 6 bases; bases outside gene matches: 7. Germline CDR1 is LGHNA and CDR2 is YSLEER. In DNA form, the CDR3 reads TGCGCCAGCAGCCCTCGTCCGGGGGGGGCCGGGGAGCTGTTTTTT. This sequence encodes CASSPRPGGAGELFF.

J is TRBJ2-6 and V is TRBV6-5; D unresolved. The CDR3 is made up of 14 amino acids. CDR1 and CDR2 from the germline V gene are MNHEY and SVGAGI. V shed 7 bases and J shed 4 bases, with 11 bases lying between them. CDR3 bases: TGTGCCAGCAACCCTAACGGGGGGGCCAACGTCCTGACTTTC. This translates into CASNPNGGANVLTF.

This clone was seen more than once but under ten times. The chain recombines TRBV15 with TRBJ1-2; tentatively, D is TRBD1 (6 bases). In germline, CDR1 is LNHNV, CDR2 YYDKDF (reference sequence). CDR3 length: 16 amino acids. V was pared by 0 bases and J by 0 bases, with 11 bases between. The CDR3 spells CATSRDFRTANYGYTF. The CDR3 nucleotides read TGTGCCACCAGCAGAGATTTCCGGACAGCTAACTATGGCTACACCTTC.

The table lists this clone with a count of one. The V and J genes are TRBV7-9 and TRBJ2-2; D is undetermined. Germline assignment: CDR1 SEHNR and CDR2 FQNEAQ (reference sequence). This CDR3 has 13 residues. Trimming shortened V by 3 bases and J by 4 bases, and 6 bases separated the two germline ends. This chain's CDR3 is CASSLLGTGELFF. The CDR3 DNA reads TGTGCCAGCAGCTTGCTAGGCACCGGGGAGCTGTTTTTT.

This chain joins TRBV9 and TRBJ2-7; 8 nucleotides align to TRBD2. V shed 3 bases, J shed 2 bases, and the junction held 1 base outside the gene matches. The germline V gene has CDR1 SGDLS and CDR2 YYNGEE. This CDR3 has 13 amino acids. The chain's CDR3 is CASSGAGAYEQYF. The CDR3 DNA follows: TGTGCCAGCAGCGGAGCGGGGGCCTACGAGCAGTACTTC.

V and J are TRBV12-3 or TRBV12-4 and TRBJ1-5; D might be TRBD1 (5 bases). This CDR3 is built from 13 residues. V was trimmed by 6 bases and J by 3 bases, leaving 9 bases between them. The CDR3 DNA follows: TGTGCCAGCAGAGGACAAGACAATCAGCCCCAGCATTTT. Protein: CASRGQDNQPQHF.

The J gene is TRBJ2-3, the V gene TRBV10-1, with 7 bases identical to TRBD1. The CDR3 contains 15 residues. J was trimmed by 2 bases and V by 2 bases; bases with no gene match: 4. Germline V gives CDR1 WNHNN, CDR2 SYGVQD (reference sequence). CDR3: CASSETTGFTDTQYF. In DNA form, the CDR3 reads TGCGCCAGCAGTGAGACGACAGGGTTCACAGATACGCAGTATTTT.

The chain is built from TRBV14 and TRBJ2-3; tentative D call: TRBD1 (6 bases). Trimming took 4 bases from V and 5 from J, leaving 13 bases between them. From germline, CDR1 is SGHDN and CDR2 FVKESK. This CDR3 region has 14 residues. The CDR3 region has the DNA TGTGCCAGCAGCCCCCTGCAGGGGTTAGATACGCAGTATTTT. Translation: CASSPLQGLDTQYF. The full variable domain, with the rest looked up from reference TRBV14 and TRBJ2-3, is EAGVTQFPSHSVIEKGQTVTLRCDPISGHDNLYWYRRVMGKEIKFLLHFVKESKQDESGMPNNRFLAERTGGTYSTLKVQPAELEDSGVYFCASSPLQGLDTQYFGPGTRLTVL.

J is TRBJ2-7 and V is TRBV29-1, with 8 positions matching TRBD1. J lost 2 bases, V lost 7 bases, and 4 bases had no gene match. Per the germline V gene, CDR1 is SQVTM and CDR2 is ANQGSEA. The length of the CDR3 is 12 residues. The CDR3 sequence: CSAQGGAYEQYF. For the CDR3, the DNA is TGCAGCGCACAGGGGGGAGCCTACGAGCAGTACTTC.

The genes are TRBV6-5 and TRBJ2-6, with D unclear. The CDR3 consists of 15 residues. The germline V gene encodes CDR1 MNHEY and CDR2 SVGAGI. Trimming left V 5 bases short and J 0 bases short, with 8 bases between. The CDR3: CASSPVSSGANVLTF. The CDR3 DNA reads as TGTGCCAGCAGTCCAGTCTCCTCTGGGGCCAACGTCCTGACTTTC.

The J gene is TRBJ1-2, the V gene TRBV6-1, with no clear D. The length of the CDR3 is 12 residues. V lost 2 bases and J 5 bases, leaving 6 bases between the germline ends. Germline-derived CDR1 and CDR2 are MNHNS and SASEGT. The CDR3 DNA reads as TGTGCCAGCAGTGAATGGCGGTATGGCTACACCTTC. Translation: CASSEWRYGYTF.

This clone has a single count. This chain uses TRBV15 with TRBJ2-3; TRBD2 aligns across 10 bases. The CDR3 has 19 residues. J was trimmed by 2 bases and V by 6 bases; bases with no gene match: 17. CDR1 is LNHNV, CDR2 YYDKDF, per germline (reference sequence). CDR3 in amino acids: CATRIAGGTARDDTDTQYF. CDR3 sequence (DNA): TGTGCCACCAGAATAGCGGGGGGAACTGCCCGCGATGACACAGATACGCAGTATTTT.

The chain joins TRBV21-1 to TRBJ2-7; the table's TRBD1 call for D was not verified on the DNA. TRBV21-1 is a pseudogene. The CDR3 is 15 residues long. The CDR3 DNA reads TGTGCCAGCAGCTCCGTGGGGCCGGACGACTACGAGCAGTACTTC. Translating it yields CASSSVGPDDYEQYF.

The chain combines TRBV18 with TRBJ2-7, with 9 bases aligning to TRBD1. With 5 bases clipped from V and 2 bases from J, the junction kept 4 bases outside the gene matches. Germline CDR1 and CDR2: KGHSH and LQKENI. The CDR3 extends over 14 amino acids. This CDR3 reads CASSFRQGAYEQYF. The CDR3 coding sequence is TGTGCCAGCTCATTCCGACAGGGGGCCTACGAGCAGTACTTC.

The rearrangement joins TRBV5-6 to TRBJ2-1; 7 bases map to TRBD2. CDR1 and CDR2 from the germline V gene are SGHDT and YYEEEE. The CDR3 runs to 15 residues. With 6 bases clipped from V and 1 base from J, the junction kept 7 bases outside the gene matches. The chain's CDR3 is CASNGAGVSYNEQFF. The CDR3 DNA reads as TGTGCCAGCAATGGGGCGGGGGTTTCCTACAATGAGCAGTTCTTC.

The chain is built from TRBV10-1 and TRBJ2-3, with 11 positions matching TRBD2. V shed 4 bases, J shed 11 bases, and the junction held 2 bases outside the gene matches. The CDR3 is 12 amino acids. Germline lookup yields CDR1 WNHNN and CDR2 SYGVQD (reference sequence). CDR3 sequence reads: CASSVSGGVQYF. DNA of the CDR3: TGCGCCAGCAGTGTTAGCGGGGGGGTGCAGTATTTT.

This clone came up once. The chain employs TRBV5-1 and TRBJ2-1, with TRBD1 identical over 10 bases. The J segment lost 5 bases and the V segment lost 2 bases, leaving 7 bases of the junction unmatched. The V gene's germline CDR1 is SGHRS and CDR2 YFSETQ. This CDR3 region has 16 residues. CDR3 nucleotide sequence: TGCGCCAGCAGCTTCCGGGACAGGGGAAATAACAATGAGCAGTTCTTC. Translating it yields CASSFRDRGNNNEQFF.

This clone appeared once. The chain employs TRBV4-3 and TRBJ2-1, with TRBD1 identical over 9 bases. The CDR3 has 13 amino acids. CDR1 LGHNA and CDR2 YSLEER come from the germline V gene. The junction had 4 bases not matched to a gene; V was cut back by 4 bases and J by 9 bases. The CDR3 loop is CASSRDRAAEQFF. The CDR3 DNA is TGCGCCAGCAGCCGGGACAGGGCTGCTGAGCAGTTCTTC.

The V gene is TRBV27, the J gene TRBJ1-3; 7 bases line up with TRBD1. The germline V gene encodes CDR1 MNHEY and CDR2 SMNVEV (reference sequence). The CDR3 totals 14 residues. V lost 5 bases to trimming and J lost 3 bases; unmatched junction nucleotides: 4. The CDR3: CASSLRDSGNTIYF. The CDR3 coding sequence is TGTGCCAGCAGTCTCCGGGACAGTGGAAACACCATATATTTT.